This T cell receptor (beta chain) came from a study of shared clonotypes between healthy human individuals. Study-wide background: A donor's plate count was three for CD4 naive and three for CD4 memory; CD8 naive had two and CD8 memory one. Study-wide findings and caveats: The study generally estimated greater richness for naive than memory subsets.

Only one count was recorded for this clone. Its specificity is not known. The sample contains more than one DNA sequence encoding this CDR3. The germline V gene has CDR1 SGHNT and CDR2 YYREEE (reference sequence). Trimming at V came to 2 bases and at J to 0 bases, leaving 2 bases not matched to a gene. The CDR3 is made up of 14 amino acids. Caucasian adults residing in Nashville, Tennessee made up all the donors. From CD4+ cells came CD45RA+ naive and CD45RA-negative memory subsets. The protocol was immunoSEQ multiplex PCR, while the TCRdb copy is restricted to in-frame clones and leaves out a portion. This table holds 2 million to 2.5 million clones, around 95% found once.

This sequence joins TRBV5-4 and TRBJ2-7; TRBD1 matches at 7 bases. Input material: naive CD4+ T cells sorted from blood. Indicated subset: CD45RA+ positively selected. This TCR derives from a man younger than 35 in good health. The CDR3 DNA follows: TGTGCCAGCAGCTTAGACAGGGCCTCCTACGAGCAGTACTTC. This sequence encodes CASSLDRASYEQYF.